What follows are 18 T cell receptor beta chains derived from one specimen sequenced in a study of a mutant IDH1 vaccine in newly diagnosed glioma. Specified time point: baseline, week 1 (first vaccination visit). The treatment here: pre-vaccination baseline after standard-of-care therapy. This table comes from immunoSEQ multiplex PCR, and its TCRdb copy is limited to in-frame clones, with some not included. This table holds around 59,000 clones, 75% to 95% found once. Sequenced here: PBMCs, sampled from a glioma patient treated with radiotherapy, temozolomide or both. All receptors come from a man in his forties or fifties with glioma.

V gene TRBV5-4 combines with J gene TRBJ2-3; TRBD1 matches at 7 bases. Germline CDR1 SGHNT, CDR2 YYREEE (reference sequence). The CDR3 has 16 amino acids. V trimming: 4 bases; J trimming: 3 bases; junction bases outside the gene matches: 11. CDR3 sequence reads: CASSQAWAGGTDTQYF. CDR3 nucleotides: TGTGCCAGCAGCCAGGCGTGGGCAGGGGGAACAGATACGCAGTATTTT.

CDR3 nucleotides: TGTGCCAGCGGGATAGGAAACACCATATATTTT. This translates into CASGIGNTIYF. The chain is built from TRBV6-6 and TRBJ1-3; D unresolved. CDR3 size: 11 residues. Germline values: CDR1 MNHNY, CDR2 SVGAGI (reference sequence). V was cut by 8 bases and J by 4 bases, with 6 bases left in between.

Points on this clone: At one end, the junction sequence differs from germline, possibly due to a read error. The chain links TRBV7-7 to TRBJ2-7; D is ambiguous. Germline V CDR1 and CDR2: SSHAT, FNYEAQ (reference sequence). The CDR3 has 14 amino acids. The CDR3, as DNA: TGTGCTAGCAGCCCGAATTGGTCCGCCTACGAGCAGTACTTC. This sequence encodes CASSPNWSAYEQYF.

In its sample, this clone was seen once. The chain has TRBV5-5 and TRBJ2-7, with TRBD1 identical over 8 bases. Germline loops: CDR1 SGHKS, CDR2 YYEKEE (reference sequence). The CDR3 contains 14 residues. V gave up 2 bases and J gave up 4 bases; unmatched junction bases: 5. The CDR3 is CASSFQDREYEQYF. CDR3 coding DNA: TGTGCCAGCAGCTTCCAGGACAGGGAATACGAGCAGTACTTC.

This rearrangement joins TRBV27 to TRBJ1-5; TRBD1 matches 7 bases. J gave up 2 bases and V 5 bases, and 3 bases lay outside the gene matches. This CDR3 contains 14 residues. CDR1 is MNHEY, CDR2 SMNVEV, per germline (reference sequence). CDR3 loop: CASSLGQGNQPQHF. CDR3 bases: TGTGCCAGCAGTCTCGGACAGGGCAATCAGCCCCAGCATTTT.

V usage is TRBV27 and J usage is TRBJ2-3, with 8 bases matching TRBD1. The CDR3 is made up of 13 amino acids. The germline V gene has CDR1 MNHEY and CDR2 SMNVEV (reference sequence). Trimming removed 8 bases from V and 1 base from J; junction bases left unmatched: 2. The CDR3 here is CASRGQGTDTQYF. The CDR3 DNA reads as TGTGCCAGCCGGGGACAGGGCACAGATACGCAGTATTTT.

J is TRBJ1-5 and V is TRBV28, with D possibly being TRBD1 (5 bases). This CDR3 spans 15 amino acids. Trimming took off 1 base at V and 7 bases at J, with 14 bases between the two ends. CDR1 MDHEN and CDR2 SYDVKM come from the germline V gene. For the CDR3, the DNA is TGTGCCAGCAGTTTATTTTCTGGGGGGAAACAGCCCCAGCATTTT. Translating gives CASSLFSGGKQPQHF.

The CDR3 DNA follows: TGTGCCAGCAGCTATTCCCTACAGGGCACAGATACGCAGTATTTT. Amino acid sequence: CASSYSLQGTDTQYF. This chain links TRBV5-6 with TRBJ2-3; a weak D match, TRBD1 (5 bases). Per the germline V gene, CDR1 is SGHDT and CDR2 is YYEEEE. With 3 bases removed from V and 1 base from J, the gap between germline ends came to 12 bases. The CDR3 is 15 residues long.

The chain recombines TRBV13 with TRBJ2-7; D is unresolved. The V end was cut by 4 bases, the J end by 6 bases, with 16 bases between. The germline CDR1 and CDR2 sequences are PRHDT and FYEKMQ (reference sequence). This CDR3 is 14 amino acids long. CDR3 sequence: CASSSVGVLGEQYF. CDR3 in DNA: TGTGCCAGCAGCTCCGTTGGGGTTTTGGGCGAGCAGTACTTC.

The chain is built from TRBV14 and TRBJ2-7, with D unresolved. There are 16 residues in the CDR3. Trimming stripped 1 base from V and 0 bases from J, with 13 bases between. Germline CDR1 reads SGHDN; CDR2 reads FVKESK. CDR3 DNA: TGTGCCAGCAGCCAAGTTTACCCAGCATCCTCCTACGAGCAGTACTTC. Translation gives CASSQVYPASSYEQYF.

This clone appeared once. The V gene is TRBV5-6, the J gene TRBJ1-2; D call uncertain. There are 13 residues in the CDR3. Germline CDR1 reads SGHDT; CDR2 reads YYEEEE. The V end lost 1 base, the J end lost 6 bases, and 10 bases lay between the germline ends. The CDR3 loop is CASSLNGLDGYTF. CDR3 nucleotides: TGTGCCAGCAGCTTGAACGGCCTTGATGGCTACACCTTC.

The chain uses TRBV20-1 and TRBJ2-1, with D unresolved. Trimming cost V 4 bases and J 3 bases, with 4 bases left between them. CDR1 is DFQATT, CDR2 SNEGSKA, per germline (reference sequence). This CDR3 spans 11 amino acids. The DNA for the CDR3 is TGCAGTGCTACCAGCTACAATGAGCAGTTCTTC. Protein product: CSATSYNEQFF.

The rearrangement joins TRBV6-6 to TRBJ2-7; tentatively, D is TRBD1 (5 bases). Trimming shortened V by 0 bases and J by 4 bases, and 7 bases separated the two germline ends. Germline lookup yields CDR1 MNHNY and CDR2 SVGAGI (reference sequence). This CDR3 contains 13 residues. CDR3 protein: CASSYSTVYEQYF. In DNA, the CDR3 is TGTGCCAGCAGTTACTCGACAGTTTACGAGCAGTACTTC.

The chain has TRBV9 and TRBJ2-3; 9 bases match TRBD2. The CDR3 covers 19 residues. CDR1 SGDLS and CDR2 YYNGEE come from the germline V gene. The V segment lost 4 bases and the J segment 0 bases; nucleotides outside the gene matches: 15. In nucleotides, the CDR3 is TGTGCCAGCAGCCCCCGCGTCGGCGGGAGGGCCCTTAGCACAGATACGCAGTATTTT. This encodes CASSPRVGGRALSTDTQYF.

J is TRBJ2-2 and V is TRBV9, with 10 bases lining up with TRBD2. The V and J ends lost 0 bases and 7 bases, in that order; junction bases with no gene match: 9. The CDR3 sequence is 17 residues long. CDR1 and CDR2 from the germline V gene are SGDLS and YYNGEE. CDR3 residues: CASSVVSASGSGGELFF. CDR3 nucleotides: TGTGCCAGCAGCGTAGTATCCGCTAGCGGGAGTGGCGGGGAGCTGTTTTTT.

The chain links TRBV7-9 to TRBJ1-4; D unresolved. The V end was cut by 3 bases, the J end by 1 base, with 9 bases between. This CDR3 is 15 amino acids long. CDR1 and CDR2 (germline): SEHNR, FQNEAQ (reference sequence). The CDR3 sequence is CASSFYGETNEKLFF. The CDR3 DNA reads TGTGCCAGCAGCTTTTATGGGGAAACTAATGAAAAACTGTTTTTT.

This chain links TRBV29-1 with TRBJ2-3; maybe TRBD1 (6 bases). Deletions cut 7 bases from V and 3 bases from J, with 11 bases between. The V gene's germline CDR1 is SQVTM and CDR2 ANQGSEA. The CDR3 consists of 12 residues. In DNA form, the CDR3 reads TGCAGCGAAACCGACAGGACAGATACGCAGTATTTT. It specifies CSETDRTDTQYF.

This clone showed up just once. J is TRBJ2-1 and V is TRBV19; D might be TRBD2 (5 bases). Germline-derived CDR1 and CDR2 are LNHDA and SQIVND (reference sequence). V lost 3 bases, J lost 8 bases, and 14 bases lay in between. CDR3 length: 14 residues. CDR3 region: CASSILVMGDEQFF. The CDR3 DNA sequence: TGTGCCAGTAGTATTCTCGTGATGGGAGATGAGCAGTTCTTC.